One T cell receptor (beta chain) is described in this entry. Its antigen is still unknown. These data come from a study of CD8 T cells in Susac syndrome. Whole-study results and caveats: Individuals included in the TCR sequencing and HLA analysis were acknowledged by the study to be relatively few in number.

RNA totalling about 0.45 to 1 ug underwent reverse transcription with random hexamers. TCR beta CDR3 was amplified by immunoSEQ multiplex PCR. This amplification extended across 54 Vbeta and 13 Jbeta segments. TCRdb re-called the immunoSEQ multiplex PCR reads through MiXCR, storing one row per CDR3 protein. The table has about 190,000 distinct CDR3 sequences, approximately 95% seen once. Controls were healthy donors (matched for age and sex). FACS enriched CD8+ TEMRA cells, while bulk CD8+ and CD4+ were negatively isolated. This sequence originates from a human donor in good health. Sequenced input: CD4+ T cells from PBMCs.

CDR3 sequence (DNA): TGTGCCACCACATCCGGGACAGGGGTCGGCGGGGAGCTGTTTTTT. Amino acids: CATTSGTGVGGELFF. The chain combines TRBV24-1 with TRBJ2-2; 10 bases agree with TRBD1. The V segment lost 8 bases and the J segment 7 bases; nucleotides outside the gene matches: 9. There are 15 residues in the CDR3. Germline loops: CDR1 KGHDR, CDR2 SFDVKD.